Presented here are 11 T cell receptor beta chains from one specimen sequenced in a study of blood T cell repertoires in COVID-19 (TCRdb year 2020). Library creation used the immunoSEQ multiplex PCR assay. Not all clones reach the TCRdb copy of this immuneACCESS table, which keeps in-frame sequences only. Checked studies attribute under half of the gap to unresolved V genes and leave the rest unexplained. Across this sample there are some 250,000 clones, with over 75% seen only once. The ten top clones hold 0.65% to 0.95% of the sample. The sample taken for sequencing was peripheral blood. The receptors were gathered from a woman aged 30 to 39 with acute or convalescent COVID-19.

The chain employs TRBV19 and TRBJ1-2; tentative D call: TRBD1 (5 bases). The CDR3 contains 14 residues. Per the germline V gene, CDR1 is LNHDA and CDR2 is SQIVND (reference sequence). Trimming removed 7 bases from V and 8 bases from J, with 20 bases in between. The CDR3 region is CASNPGTPAGGYTF. CDR3 bases: TGTGCCAGTAATCCGGGGACCCCAGCGGGCGGCTACACCTTC.

This clone showed up just once. This chain joins TRBV19 and TRBJ2-7, with TRBD2 matching over 14 bases. V dropped 5 bases and J dropped 1; count of bases not matched to a gene: 22. The CDR3 consists of 22 residues. Per the germline V gene, CDR1 is LNHDA and CDR2 is SQIVND (reference sequence). CDR3 bases: TGTGCCAGTAGTCCCGATTTTCGAGACCGGACTAGCGGGAGGTCCTATTCCTACGAGCAGTACTTC. This translates into CASSPDFRDRTSGRSYSYEQYF.

V gene TRBV3-1 (or the pseudogene TRBV3-2) combines with J gene TRBJ1-1; D is undetermined. From germline, CDR1 is LGHDT and CDR2 YNNKEL (reference sequence). CDR3 length: 14 residues. Trimming left V 0 bases short and J 5 bases short, with 10 bases between. CDR3 region: CASSQDRVVTEAFF. In DNA form, the CDR3 reads TGTGCCAGCAGCCAAGATCGGGTGGTTACTGAAGCTTTCTTT.

V is TRBV7-8 and J is TRBJ2-5; maybe TRBD2 (5 bases). V lost 10 bases and J lost 3, with 12 bases in between. The germline CDR1 and CDR2 sequences are SGHVS and FQNEAQ. This CDR3 has 12 amino acids. CDR3 nucleotide sequence: TGTGCCACGCGGGTCCGTAAAGAGACCCAGTACTTC. The encoded protein is CATRVRKETQYF.

The J gene is TRBJ2-2, the V gene TRBV7-3, with a tentative D call TRBD1 (5 bases). V was trimmed by 3 bases and J by 4 bases, leaving 6 bases between them. There are 13 residues in the CDR3. The germline V gene encodes CDR1 SGHTA and CDR2 FQGTGA. The CDR3 nucleotides read TGTGCCAGCAGCTTTAGGGGCACCGGGGAGCTGTTTTTT. Translating gives CASSFRGTGELFF.

The chain carries TRBV3-1 (or the pseudogene TRBV3-2) and TRBJ2-1; 7 bases match TRBD1. After removal of 5 bases from V and 0 bases from J, the junction contained 16 bases not matched to a gene. Germline CDR1 LGHDT, CDR2 YNNKEL (reference sequence). The CDR3 is made up of 19 amino acids. In DNA form, the CDR3 reads TGTGCCAGCAGCTCATCCCCCTCCGTGGGGGACAGCTCCTACAATGAGCAGTTCTTC. The encoded protein is CASSSSPSVGDSSYNEQFF.

This clone appeared a few times. The chain is built from TRBV5-4 and TRBJ1-2; the D is unclear. Trimming left V 0 bases short and J 1 base short, with 13 bases between. The CDR3 length is 16 residues. Germline-derived CDR1 and CDR2 are SGHNT and YYREEE (reference sequence). The CDR3 protein is CASSLGPSGRNYGYTF. The CDR3 DNA sequence: TGTGCCAGCAGCTTGGGGCCAAGTGGGCGTAACTATGGCTACACCTTC. Supplemented by reference TRBV5-4 and TRBJ1-2, the full variable domain reads ETGVTQSPTHLIKTRGQQVTLRCSSQSGHNTVSWYQQALGQGPQFIFQYYREEENGRGNFPPRFSGLQFPNYSSELNVNALELDDSALYLCASSLGPSGRNYGYTFGSGTRLTVV.

The V and J genes are TRBV10-1 and TRBJ2-1, with a tentative D call TRBD2 (6 bases). Germline V gives CDR1 WNHNN, CDR2 SYGVQD (reference sequence). This CDR3 region has 16 residues. Trimming pared 5 bases from V and 4 bases from J, leaving 18 bases between. CDR3 amino acids: CASSPEGSGRYNEQFF. The CDR3, as DNA: TGCGCCAGCAGTCCCGAGGGTAGCGGCAGGTACAATGAGCAGTTCTTC.

The rearrangement links TRBV3-1 (or the pseudogene TRBV3-2) to TRBJ1-1; TRBD1 aligns across 9 bases. CDR3 length: 15 amino acids. V lost 4 bases, J lost 0 bases, and 3 bases stayed unmatched. The germline CDR1 and CDR2 sequences are LGHDT and YNNKEL (reference sequence). The CDR3 DNA is TGTGCCAGCAGCCCCAGACAGGGGGTGAACACTGAAGCTTTCTTT. This codes for CASSPRQGVNTEAFF.

The chain carries TRBV27 and TRBJ1-5, with D maybe TRBD1 (5 bases). Deletions cut 2 bases from V and 11 bases from J, with 10 bases between. The V gene's germline CDR1 is MNHEY and CDR2 SMNVEV (reference sequence). The CDR3 consists of 12 residues. In nucleotides, the CDR3 is TGTGCCAGCAGTTTAATGGGGGGTTCCCAGCATTTT. Translating it yields CASSLMGGSQHF.

V gene TRBV15 combines with J gene TRBJ2-7; tentative D call: TRBD1 (7 bases). CDR1 is LNHNV, CDR2 YYDKDF, per germline (reference sequence). The CDR3 sequence is 19 residues long. V gave up 0 bases and J gave up 3 bases, with 24 bases separating them. CDR3 residues: CATSRERGPGMTSGYEQYF. In DNA, the CDR3 is TGTGCCACCAGCAGAGAGAGGGGGCCTGGTATGACTAGTGGCTACGAGCAGTACTTC.